This record covers a single TCR beta chain. Assay used: immunoSEQ multiplex PCR; TCRdb lists only in-frame clones, some missing. The profile covers almost 500,000 clones, with around nine tenths appearing a single time and more than 7.5% taken by the ten largest. Participants had their cohort set by participant-reported clinical history. The CDR3 is made up of 14 amino acids. The germline V gene encodes CDR1 ENHRY and CDR2 SYGVKD. J gave up 0 bases and V 6 bases, and 2 bases lay outside the gene matches. The sample is drawn from a study of blood T cell repertoires in COVID-19. The wider study: Italy, Spain and the United States were the sources of the convalescent and acute COVID-19 samples. The cDNA or gDNA used as material had been derived from T cells, B-cell-depleted T cells, or PBMCs.

Sequencing was carried out using PBMCs or T cells enriched from blood (not recorded which). The source is a woman in her sixties or seventies who had recovered from COVID-19. V gene TRBV10-3 combines with J gene TRBJ1-3, with 7 bases identical to TRBD1. CDR3 in amino acids: CAISGQDSGNTIYF. CDR3 DNA sequence: TGTGCCATCAGCGGACAGGACTCTGGAAACACCATATATTTT.